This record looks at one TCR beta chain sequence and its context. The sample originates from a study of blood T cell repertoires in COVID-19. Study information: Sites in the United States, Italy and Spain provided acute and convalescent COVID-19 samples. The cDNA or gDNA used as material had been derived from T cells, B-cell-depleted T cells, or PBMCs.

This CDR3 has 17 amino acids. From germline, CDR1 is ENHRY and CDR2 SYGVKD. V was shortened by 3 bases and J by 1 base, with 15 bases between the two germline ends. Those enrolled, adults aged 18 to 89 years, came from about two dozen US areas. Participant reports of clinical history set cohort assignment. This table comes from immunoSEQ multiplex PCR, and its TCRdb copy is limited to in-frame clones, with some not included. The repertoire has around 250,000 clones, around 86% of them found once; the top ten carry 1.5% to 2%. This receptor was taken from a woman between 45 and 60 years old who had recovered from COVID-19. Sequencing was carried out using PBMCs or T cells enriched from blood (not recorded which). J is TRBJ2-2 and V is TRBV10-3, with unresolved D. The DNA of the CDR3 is TGTGCCATCAGTGATGATAGTTACAGAGAGAACACCGGGGAGCTGTTTTTT. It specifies CAISDDSYRENTGELFF.